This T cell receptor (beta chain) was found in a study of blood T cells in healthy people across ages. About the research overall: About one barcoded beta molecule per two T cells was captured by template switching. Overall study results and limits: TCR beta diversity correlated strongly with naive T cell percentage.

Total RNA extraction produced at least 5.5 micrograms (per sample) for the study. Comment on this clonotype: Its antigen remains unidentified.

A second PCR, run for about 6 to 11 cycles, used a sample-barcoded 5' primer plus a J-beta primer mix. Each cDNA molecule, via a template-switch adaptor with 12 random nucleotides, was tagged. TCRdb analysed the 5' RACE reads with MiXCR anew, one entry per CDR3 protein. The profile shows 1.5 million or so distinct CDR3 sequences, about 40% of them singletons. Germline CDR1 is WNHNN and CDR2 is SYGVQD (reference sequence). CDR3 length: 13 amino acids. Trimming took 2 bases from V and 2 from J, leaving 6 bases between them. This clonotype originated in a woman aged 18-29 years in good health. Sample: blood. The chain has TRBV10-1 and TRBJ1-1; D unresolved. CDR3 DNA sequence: TGCGCCAGCAGTGAGAGGCAAAACACTGAAGCTTTCTTT. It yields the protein CASSERQNTEAFF.